The 30 T cell receptor beta chains in this list originate from one sample, sequenced in a study of control samples from healthy donors and cancer patients. Measured with immunoSEQ multiplex PCR; TCRdb has only the in-frame clones, and not every one. The data contain about 130,000 clones, roughly 95% of them singletons. What was sequenced was blood. Source of these receptors: a man aged 25-45 years in good health.

The chain combines TRBV29-1 with TRBJ1-5; weak D call: TRBD1 (5 bases). Trimming pared 4 bases from V and 2 bases from J, leaving 6 bases between. Germline V CDR1 and CDR2: SQVTM, ANQGSEA. This CDR3 spans 12 amino acids. CDR3 DNA sequence: TGCAGCGTTGGGGACGGCAATCAGCCCCAGCATTTT. Translation gives CSVGDGNQPQHF.

The genes are TRBV3-1 (or the pseudogene TRBV3-2) and TRBJ2-5; no definite D call. The CDR3 covers 12 residues. V was pared by 4 bases and J by 1 base, with 4 bases between. Germline CDR1 reads LGHDT; CDR2 reads YNNKEL (reference sequence). CDR3 sequence: CASSRGQETQYF. The CDR3 DNA reads as TGTGCCAGCAGCCGCGGCCAAGAGACCCAGTACTTC.

The J gene is TRBJ1-3, the V gene TRBV5-1; maybe TRBD1 (5 bases). Trimming pared 3 bases from V and 3 bases from J, leaving 13 bases between. Per the germline V gene, CDR1 is SGHRS and CDR2 is YFSETQ. The CDR3 covers 15 residues. DNA for the CDR3: TGCGCCAGCAGCTGGGGAGACAGTGGTGGAAACACCATATATTTT. As protein: CASSWGDSGGNTIYF.

The chain recombines TRBV7-8 with TRBJ2-3, with 8 bases identical to TRBD1. The V gene end was trimmed by 5 bases and the J gene end by 0 bases; junction bases not matched to a gene: 10. Per germline, CDR1 SGHVS and CDR2 FQNEAQ. The CDR3 totals 17 residues. The DNA of the CDR3 is TGTGCCAGCAGCGGCGGGACAGGCGGCCCTAGCACAGATACGCAGTATTTT. This translates into CASSGGTGGPSTDTQYF.

This rearrangement joins TRBV7-6 to TRBJ2-7; no clear D gene. The CDR3 consists of 11 residues. Germline V gene sequence: CDR1 SGHVS, CDR2 FNYEAQ. V was clipped by 5 bases and J by 0 bases, with 2 bases between them. The CDR3 DNA reads as TGTGCCAGCAGCGACTCCTACGAGCAGTACTTC. Residues: CASSDSYEQYF.

The rearrangement uses TRBV15 and TRBJ1-1; D call uncertain. Germline V lookup: CDR1 LNHNV, CDR2 YYDKDF (reference sequence). The CDR3 contains 15 residues. V lost 0 bases and J 0 bases, leaving 8 bases between the germline ends. The CDR3 loop is CATSRDFSMNTEAFF. CDR3 in DNA: TGTGCCACCAGCAGAGATTTTAGCATGAACACTGAAGCTTTCTTT.

This clone was detected only once. This sequence joins TRBV19 and TRBJ1-6, with no clear D. CDR1 LNHDA and CDR2 SQIVND come from the germline V gene (reference sequence). The CDR3 has 13 residues. Trimming removed 5 bases at V and 9 bases at J, with 11 bases between. The DNA of the CDR3 is TGTGCCAGTAGTGTCTCGCGGAGTTCACCCCTCCACTTT. It yields the protein CASSVSRSSPLHF.

This clone rates as medium-sized. The CDR3: CASSYSADVGNQPQHF. In nucleotides, the CDR3 is TGTGCCAGCAGTTACTCCGCGGATGTGGGCAATCAGCCCCAGCATTTT. J is TRBJ1-5 and V is TRBV6-6, with unresolved D. The germline V and J ends were trimmed by 0 bases and 2 bases, with 11 bases remaining between them. Germline V gene data show CDR1 as MNHNY and CDR2 as SVGAGI (reference sequence). CDR3 length: 16 amino acids.

The V call is TRBV6-2 or TRBV6-3, the J call TRBJ1-6, with a possible D match to TRBD1 (6 bases). Germline assignment: CDR1 MNHEY and CDR2 SVGEGT. CDR3 size: 15 residues. Trimming shortened V by 5 bases and J by 11 bases, and 19 bases separated the two germline ends. The CDR3 sequence is CASSHLDGGRAPLHF. CDR3 nucleotide sequence: TGTGCCAGCAGTCATCTGGACGGGGGCCGTGCACCCCTCCACTTT.

The chain carries TRBV30 and TRBJ1-2; D unresolved. CDR1 is GTSNPN, CDR2 SVGIG, per germline (reference sequence). The CDR3 is made up of 12 amino acids. The V and J ends lost 3 bases and 6 bases respectively, with 11 bases between them. The CDR3 protein is CAWSGLSDGYTF. DNA for the CDR3: TGTGCCTGGAGCGGACTCTCCGATGGCTACACCTTC.

The V and J genes are TRBV19 and TRBJ2-1; 11 bases align to TRBD2. V gave up 3 bases and J gave up 8 bases; unmatched junction bases: 12. This CDR3 contains 17 residues. Germline V gene data show CDR1 as LNHDA and CDR2 as SQIVND (reference sequence). The CDR3 is CASSIASSGGPFYEQFF. DNA of the CDR3: TGTGCCAGTAGTATTGCGTCTAGCGGGGGGCCTTTCTATGAGCAGTTCTTC.

This clone was found once. The chain combines TRBV11-3 with TRBJ1-1, with D possibly being TRBD1 (5 bases). The CDR3 has 18 residues. Trimming removed 5 bases from V and 1 base from J, with 23 bases in between. The germline V gene has CDR1 SGHNT and CDR2 YENEEA. CDR3 nucleotides: TGTGCCAGCAGCCAGACTGGTAGATTTGGGGCAGAGAACACTGAAGCTTTCTTT. This translates into CASSQTGRFGAENTEAFF.

V is TRBV5-1 and J is TRBJ2-7; D is unclear. In germline, CDR1 is SGHRS, CDR2 YFSETQ. Trimming shortened V by 0 bases and J by 2 bases, and 9 bases separated the two germline ends. There are 14 residues in the CDR3. DNA of the CDR3: TGCGCCAGCAGCTTGGGTCAGGCACCCTACGAGCAGTACTTC. Amino acids: CASSLGQAPYEQYF. Combining the CDR3 with reference TRBV5-1 and TRBJ2-7 gives the whole variable domain KAGVTQTPRYLIKTRGQQVTLSCSPISGHRSVSWYQQTPGQGLQFLFEYFSETQRNKGNFPGRFSGRQFSNSRSEMNVSTLELGDSALYLCASSLGQAPYEQYFGPGTRLTVT.

The genes are TRBV6-4 and TRBJ2-1, with D possibly matching TRBD2 (5 bases). The V end was cut by 0 bases, the J end by 7 bases, with 10 bases between. Germline V lookup: CDR1 MRHNA, CDR2 SNTAGT. This CDR3 contains 14 residues. The CDR3 coding sequence is TGTGCCAGCAGTGACTCGCCGGGCGGGAATGAGCAGTTCTTC. Amino acids: CASSDSPGGNEQFF.

To note about this clone: At one boundary the junction diverges from the germline segment, which might be a read error. J is TRBJ1-6 and V is TRBV19; the D is unclear. Germline V gene data show CDR1 as LNHDA and CDR2 as SQIVND (reference sequence). The CDR3 sequence is 19 residues long. The CDR3 loop is CASSASGRLRIRYKSPLHF. CDR3 in DNA: TGTGCCAGTAGCGCTTCAGGAAGACTCCGGATCCGATATAAATCACCCCTCCACTTT.

V gene TRBV24-1 combines with J gene TRBJ1-2, with 7 bases aligning to TRBD1. J gave up 5 bases and V 7 bases, and 0 bases lay outside the gene matches. Germline lookup yields CDR1 KGHDR and CDR2 SFDVKD. This CDR3 spans 11 amino acids. In DNA form, the CDR3 reads TGTGCCACCAGCAGGGGGTATGGCTACACCTTC. It codes for CATSRGYGYTF.

In DNA form, the CDR3 reads TGTGCCAGCAGCCCGCCCCCCGGCTCCTATAATTCACCCCTCCACTTT. Its protein is CASSPPPGSYNSPLHF. This chain uses TRBV9 with TRBJ1-6; D gene unclear. The V end was cut by 4 bases, the J end by 0 bases, with 11 bases between. The CDR3 covers 16 residues. Germline CDR1 is SGDLS and CDR2 is YYNGEE.

A few counts support this clone. The CDR3 region is CAISGDRSEERSYGYTF. CDR3 DNA sequence: TGTGCCATCAGTGGGGACAGAAGCGAGGAGCGTAGCTATGGCTACACCTTC. V usage is TRBV10-3 and J usage is TRBJ1-2; TRBD1 matches at 7 bases. Trimming removed 4 bases from V and 4 bases from J; junction bases left unmatched: 15. Germline V gene lookup returns CDR1 ENHRY and CDR2 SYGVKD. The CDR3 sequence is 17 residues long.

This chain links TRBV27 with TRBJ2-3; D call uncertain. There are 13 residues in the CDR3. Trimming pared 6 bases from V and 5 bases from J, leaving 12 bases between. Germline assignment: CDR1 MNHEY and CDR2 SMNVEV (reference sequence). In nucleotides, the CDR3 is TGTGCCAGCAGCCTCCTCCTTGGAGATACGCAGTATTTT. Translation gives CASSLLLGDTQYF.

The chain joins TRBV18 to TRBJ2-7, with TRBD1 as a possible D gene (6 bases). The germline V gene encodes CDR1 KGHSH and CDR2 LQKENI. V lost 2 bases and J 4 bases, leaving 18 bases between the germline ends. This CDR3 spans 16 amino acids. The CDR3 sequence is CASSPIDTGRSYEQYF. CDR3 nucleotide sequence: TGTGCCAGCTCACCAATAGATACAGGGCGGTCGTACGAGCAGTACTTC.

This clone was counted once. This sequence joins TRBV6-1 and TRBJ2-1, with D unclear. Germline lookup yields CDR1 MNHNS and CDR2 SASEGT. Trimming took 3 bases from V and 7 from J, leaving 10 bases between them. CDR3 length: 13 residues. CDR3 loop: CASSEVPRNEQFF. CDR3 bases: TGTGCCAGCAGTGAGGTACCCCGGAATGAGCAGTTCTTC.

The chain has TRBV10-2 and TRBJ1-5, with D possibly matching TRBD1 (5 bases). Germline CDR1 is WSHSY and CDR2 is SAAADI. Trimming shortened V by 5 bases and J by 4 bases, and 9 bases separated the two germline ends. This CDR3 comprises 13 residues. In nucleotides, the CDR3 is TGCGCCAGCAGTCGGGACCCTAATCAGCCCCAGCATTTT. Its protein product is CASSRDPNQPQHF.

The chain combines TRBV2 with TRBJ2-1; possible D gene TRBD2, 6 bases. V lost 6 bases to trimming and J lost 0 bases, with 12 bases between them. Germline V gives CDR1 SNHLY, CDR2 FYNNEI. The CDR3 length is 15 residues. CDR3 coding DNA: TGTGCCAGCAGCTCCCCCGGGAGCTCCTACAATGAGCAGTTCTTC. This encodes CASSSPGSSYNEQFF.

This clone was counted once. CDR3 nucleotides: TGTGCCAGCAGCTTAGTAGGCCAGGGGGAATACGAGCAGTACTTC. Translating it yields CASSLVGQGEYEQYF. V is TRBV7-9 and J is TRBJ2-7, with 7 nucleotides matching TRBD1. The CDR3 is made up of 15 amino acids. V was clipped by 1 base and J by 4 bases; unmatched bases: 7. Germline CDR1 reads SEHNR; CDR2 reads FQNEAQ (reference sequence).

The gene calls are TRBV6-2 or TRBV6-3 and TRBJ1-1, with TRBD1 matching over 8 bases. Trimming cost V 3 bases and J 0 bases; bases outside gene matches: 6. The CDR3 consists of 16 residues. Germline V gene sequence: CDR1 MNHEY, CDR2 SVGEGT. The CDR3 sequence: CASSYHPGQVNTEAFF. DNA of the CDR3: TGTGCCAGCAGTTATCATCCGGGACAGGTGAACACTGAAGCTTTCTTT.

The rearrangement uses TRBV9 and TRBJ2-3, with D possibly TRBD1 on 6 matching bases. Germline CDR1 and CDR2: SGDLS and YYNGEE. The V end was cut by 4 bases, the J end by 0 bases, with 12 bases between. This CDR3 is built from 15 residues. CDR3: CASSLRTASTDTQYF. The CDR3 DNA sequence: TGTGCCAGCAGCCTCCGGACAGCCAGCACAGATACGCAGTATTTT. The entire variable domain, with the rest obtained from reference TRBV9 and TRBJ2-3, is as follows: DSGVTQTPKHLITATGQRVTLRCSPRSGDLSVYWYQQSLDQGLQFLIQYYNGEERAKGNILERFSAQQFPDLHSELNLSSLELGDSALYFCASSLRTASTDTQYFGPGTRLTVL.

The V call is TRBV13, the J call TRBJ2-1; D is unresolved. CDR1 and CDR2 (germline): PRHDT, FYEKMQ (reference sequence). V was cut by 1 base and J by 0 bases, with 7 bases left in between. The CDR3 spans 15 residues. DNA for the CDR3: TGTGCCAGCAGCTTAGACAGAAGCTCCTACAATGAGCAGTTCTTC. As protein: CASSLDRSSYNEQFF. The full variable domain, rest sourced from reference TRBV13 and TRBJ2-1, is AAGVIQSPRHLIKEKRETATLKCYPIPRHDTVYWYQQGPGQDPQFLISFYEKMQSDKGSIPDRFSAQQFSDYHSELNMSSLELGDSALYFCASSLDRSSYNEQFFGPGTRLTVL.

V is TRBV11-2 and J is TRBJ1-1, with D unclear. The CDR3 contains 12 residues. With 1 base removed from V and 3 bases from J, the gap between germline ends came to 3 bases. Germline assignment: CDR1 SGHAT and CDR2 FQNNGV. CDR3 protein: CASSLGDTEAFF. CDR3 nucleotides: TGTGCCAGCAGCTTAGGTGACACTGAAGCTTTCTTT. The full variable domain, with the rest looked up from reference TRBV11-2 and TRBJ1-1, is EAGVAQSPRYKIIEKRQSVAFWCNPISGHATLYWYQQILGQGPKLLIQFQNNGVVDDSQLPKDRFSAERLKGVDSTLKIQPAKLEDSAVYLCASSLGDTEAFFGQGTRLTVV.

The chain combines TRBV5-5 with TRBJ2-7; 10 nucleotides match TRBD1. This CDR3 spans 16 amino acids. Germline assignment: CDR1 SGHKS and CDR2 YYEKEE (reference sequence). With 3 bases clipped from V and 3 bases from J, the junction kept 9 bases outside the gene matches. CDR3 sequence reads: CASSSGQGVGSYEQYF. In DNA form, the CDR3 reads TGTGCCAGCAGCTCCGGACAGGGGGTCGGGAGCTACGAGCAGTACTTC.

This clone was counted once. This sequence joins TRBV5-6 and TRBJ1-1, with 8 nucleotides matching TRBD1. The germline gives CDR1 SGHDT, CDR2 YYEEEE. J was trimmed by 0 bases and V by 4 bases; bases with no gene match: 8. The CDR3 has 16 amino acids. CDR3 region: CASSRQGNTMNTEAFF. The CDR3 DNA reads TGTGCCAGCAGCAGACAGGGGAATACTATGAACACTGAAGCTTTCTTT. Drawing the rest from reference TRBV5-6 and TRBJ1-1, the complete variable domain is DAGVTQSPTHLIKTRGQQVTLRCSPKSGHDTVSWYQQALGQGPQFIFQYYEEEERQRGNFPDRFSGHQFPNYSSELNVNALLLGDSALYLCASSRQGNTMNTEAFFGQGTRLTVV.